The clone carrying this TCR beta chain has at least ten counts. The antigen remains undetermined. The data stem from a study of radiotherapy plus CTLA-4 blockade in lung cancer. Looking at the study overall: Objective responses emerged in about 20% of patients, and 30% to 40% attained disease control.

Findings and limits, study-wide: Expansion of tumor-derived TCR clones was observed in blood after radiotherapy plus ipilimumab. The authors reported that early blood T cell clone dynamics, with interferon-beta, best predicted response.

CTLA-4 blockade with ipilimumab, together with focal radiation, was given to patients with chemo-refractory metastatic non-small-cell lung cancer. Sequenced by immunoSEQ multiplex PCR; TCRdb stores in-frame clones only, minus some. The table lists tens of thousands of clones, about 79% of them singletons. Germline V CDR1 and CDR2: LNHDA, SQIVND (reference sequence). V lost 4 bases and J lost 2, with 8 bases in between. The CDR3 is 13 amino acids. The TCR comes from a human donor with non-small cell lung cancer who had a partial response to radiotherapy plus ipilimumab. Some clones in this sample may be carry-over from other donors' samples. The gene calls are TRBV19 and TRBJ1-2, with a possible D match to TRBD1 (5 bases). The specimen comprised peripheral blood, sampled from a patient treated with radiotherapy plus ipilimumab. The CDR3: CASSRQGNYGYTF. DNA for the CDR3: TGTGCCAGTAGTAGGCAGGGCAACTATGGCTACACCTTC.